A single sample gave rise to the 21 T cell receptor beta chains below, sequenced in a study of molecular identifiers for immune sequencing clone quantification. TCRdb processed the PCR reads anew with MiXCR; each CDR3 protein has one entry. Of some 580,000 distinct CDR3 sequences in the sample, about 25% were seen once. The specimen sequenced was naive CD8+ T cells from blood, with Jurkat cell RNA spiked in. The subset: FACS-sorted CD8+CD4-CCR7+CD45RA+ naive T cells. The receptor set was obtained from a human donor in good health. Some libraries in this study had Jurkat cell RNA spiked in.

A word on this clonotype: This could be a read error, since a much larger clone is one nucleotide away. The chain joins TRBV7-9 to TRBJ1-6; D gene uncertain. Trimming shortened V by 4 bases and J by 7 bases, and 17 bases separated the two germline ends. Per germline, CDR1 SEHNR and CDR2 FQNEAQ (reference sequence). The CDR3 is 16 amino acids. The CDR3 region has the DNA TGTGCCAGCAGCTCACCAATTAGGACCGCGAATTCACCCCTCCACTTT. Translating it yields CASSSPIRTANSPLHF.

This clonotype was seen many times. The chain employs TRBV12-3 or TRBV12-4 and TRBJ1-1, with a tentative D call TRBD1 (6 bases). Trimming stripped 0 bases from V and 5 bases from J, with 10 bases between. The CDR3 has 14 residues. Here the CDR3 reads CASSLAGGGTEAFF. CDR3 nucleotides: TGTGCCAGCAGTTTAGCAGGGGGAGGGACTGAAGCTTTCTTT.

The rearrangement links TRBV19 to TRBJ1-6, with D unresolved. CDR3 length equals 14 residues. Germline V gene sequence: CDR1 LNHDA, CDR2 SQIVND (reference sequence). V was pared by 4 bases and J by 9 bases, with 13 bases between. CDR3 coding DNA: TGTGCCAGTAGTACAAGGACCGGCTTTTCACCCCTCCACTTT. As protein: CASSTRTGFSPLHF.

This clonotype was counted only a few times. This chain links TRBV7-8 with TRBJ1-1; D is unresolved. The CDR3 spans 13 residues. Germline V gives CDR1 SGHVS, CDR2 FQNEAQ. V lost 4 bases and J 2 bases, leaving 8 bases between the germline ends. The DNA for the CDR3 is TGTGCCAGCAGCTCCAATTTCAACACTGAAGCTTTCTTT. This sequence encodes CASSSNFNTEAFF.

This clonotype has a count of ten or more. The chain combines TRBV6-2 or TRBV6-3 with TRBJ1-1, with D possibly matching TRBD1 (5 bases). CDR1 is MNHEY, CDR2 SVGEGT, per germline. There are 13 residues in the CDR3. V was clipped by 8 bases and J by 0 bases, with 10 bases between them. CDR3 sequence: CASSDKLNTEAFF. The CDR3, as DNA: TGTGCCAGCTCGGACAAACTGAACACTGAAGCTTTCTTT.

The chain carries TRBV6-2 or TRBV6-3 and TRBJ2-5; 10 positions match TRBD1. With V trimmed by 2 bases and J by 4 bases, 1 base remained unmatched. Germline V lookup: CDR1 MNHEY, CDR2 SVGEGT. The CDR3 totals 14 residues. The CDR3 DNA reads as TGTGCCAGCAGTTACGACAGGGGGCGAGAGACCCAGTACTTC. Amino acids: CASSYDRGRETQYF.

The table lists this clonotype with a few counts. The chain employs TRBV30 and TRBJ2-1; D call uncertain. This CDR3 is built from 13 residues. Germline values: CDR1 GTSNPN, CDR2 SVGIG (reference sequence). Trimming shortened V by 2 bases and J by 6 bases, and 11 bases separated the two germline ends. CDR3 DNA: TGTGCCTGGAGTTTCGACCGAGGCAATGAGCAGTTCTTC. As protein: CAWSFDRGNEQFF.

This clonotype was recorded at least ten times. This chain uses TRBV5-5 with TRBJ1-5; tentatively, D is TRBD1 (6 bases). Germline V CDR1 and CDR2: SGHKS, YYEKEE (reference sequence). The CDR3 is 15 amino acids. Deletions cut 5 bases from V and 7 bases from J, with 19 bases between. CDR3 DNA sequence: TGTGCCAGCAGTGAAACAGGGAGTTTAAACCAGCCCCAGCATTTT. Translating it yields CASSETGSLNQPQHF.

The table lists this clonotype with many counts. This chain uses TRBV12-3 or TRBV12-4 with TRBJ1-1; D is undetermined. Trimming took 1 base from V and 4 from J, leaving 7 bases between them. The CDR3 runs 13 residues. The DNA for the CDR3 is TGTGCCAGCAGTTTAGACAAGGGCACTGAAGCTTTCTTT. Translation gives CASSLDKGTEAFF.

This clonotype occurred a few times. The chain combines TRBV7-6 with TRBJ2-5; TRBD2 matches at 11 bases. The CDR3 totals 15 residues. Germline assignment: CDR1 SGHVS and CDR2 FNYEAQ. V was clipped by 6 bases and J by 2 bases; unmatched bases: 5. The CDR3 DNA follows: TGTGCCAGCAGGGAGACTAGCGGGGCGCAAGAGACCCAGTACTTC. Translation: CASRETSGAQETQYF.

The V call is TRBV28, the J call TRBJ2-7; D is perhaps TRBD1 (5 bases). The CDR3 sequence is 15 residues long. With 4 bases removed from V and 1 base from J, the gap between germline ends came to 14 bases. In germline, CDR1 is MDHEN, CDR2 SYDVKM. The CDR3 coding sequence is TGTGCCAGCAGTTCCAGGGTTAGTAATTCCTACGAGCAGTACTTC. Protein: CASSSRVSNSYEQYF.

This clonotype appeared many times. An end of the junction differs from the germline gene, which may be a read error. The chain employs TRBV28 and TRBJ2-4; a weak D match, TRBD1 (6 bases). The CDR3 is 12 residues long. Germline CDR1 and CDR2: MDHEN and SYDVKM. The CDR3 bases are TGTGCCAGCAGTTTGTGGAAGGGGGATTTGGACTTC. Protein product: CASSLWKGDLDF.

There are many counts of this clonotype. V and J are TRBV12-3 or TRBV12-4 and TRBJ2-7; 7 bases match TRBD1. The length of the CDR3 is 13 residues. V lost 4 bases, J lost 10 bases, and 10 bases stayed unmatched. CDR3 nucleotides: TGTGCCAGCAGTTCCCGGGACAGAGGCTACCAGTACTTC. It specifies CASSSRDRGYQYF.

This chain joins TRBV27 and TRBJ2-5, with unresolved D. Trimming took 5 bases from V and 9 from J, leaving 13 bases between them. The germline CDR1 and CDR2 sequences are MNHEY and SMNVEV (reference sequence). This CDR3 is built from 12 residues. The CDR3 nucleotides read TGTGCCAGCAGTGACGGATTGGGATCCCAGTACTTC. It translates to CASSDGLGSQYF.

In regard to this clonotype: A far more abundant clone sits one base away, making this likely a read error. The chain links TRBV4-3 to TRBJ2-7, with D perhaps TRBD1 (6 bases). The V end was cut by 4 bases, the J end by 4 bases, with 11 bases between. Germline CDR1 and CDR2: LGHNA and YSLEER. The CDR3 is made up of 13 amino acids. CDR3 sequence reads: CASSRAQGYEQYF. The CDR3 DNA is TGCGCCAGCAGCCGAGCCCAGGGGTACGAGCAGTACTTC.

At least ten counts were recorded for this clonotype. This chain joins TRBV21-1 and TRBJ2-2; no DNA check was done on the table's D call, TRBD2. TRBV21-1 is deemed a pseudogene. The CDR3 length is 17 residues. The CDR3 loop reads CASSKEGAPGTPGELFF. As DNA, the CDR3 is TGTGCCAGCAGCAAAGAGGGGGCTCCCGGGACTCCCGGGGAGCTGTTTTTT.

This sequence joins TRBV12-3 or TRBV12-4 and TRBJ2-1; 13 nucleotides agree with TRBD2. The CDR3 totals 20 residues. V shed 2 bases and J 2 bases; nucleotides not matched to a gene: 12. The CDR3 is CASSLRYWTSGSVPYNEQFF. Written as DNA, the CDR3 is TGTGCCAGCAGTTTAAGATATTGGACTAGCGGGAGTGTCCCCTACAATGAGCAGTTCTTC.

Many counts were recorded for this clonotype. The V call is TRBV27, the J call TRBJ2-2, with D possibly matching TRBD1 (6 bases). The CDR3 totals 14 residues. Germline V gives CDR1 MNHEY, CDR2 SMNVEV (reference sequence). The V end lost 6 bases, the J end lost 9 bases, and 17 bases lay between the germline ends. Here the CDR3 reads CASSANRVGRELFF. Written as DNA, the CDR3 is TGTGCCAGCAGCGCAAACAGGGTTGGCCGGGAGCTGTTTTTT.

The rearrangement uses TRBV12-3 or TRBV12-4 and TRBJ2-3; 8 bases fit TRBD2. The junction had 13 bases not matched to a gene; V was cut back by 6 bases and J by 2 bases. The CDR3 sequence is 17 residues long. The CDR3 here is CASRGLVNGAVTDTQYF. The CDR3 DNA reads TGTGCCAGCAGGGGACTAGTAAACGGGGCCGTCACAGATACGCAGTATTTT.

The chain carries TRBV11-2 and TRBJ2-3; D is possibly TRBD1 or TRBD2 (5 bases each). The CDR3 contains 19 residues. Germline CDR1 SGHAT, CDR2 FQNNGV. V was pared by 6 bases and J by 1 base, with 26 bases between. Here the CDR3 reads CASSPTGPPYGGGTDTQYF. The CDR3, as DNA: TGTGCCAGCAGTCCAACGGGACCTCCTTATGGTGGTGGCACAGATACGCAGTATTTT.

The genes are TRBV3-1 and TRBJ2-5; D is ambiguous. V lost 4 bases and J lost 3, with 6 bases in between. This CDR3 comprises 12 residues. CDR1 is LGHDT, CDR2 YNNKEL, per germline (reference sequence). As DNA, the CDR3 is TGTGCCAGCAGCCGGGAAGAAGAGACCCAGTACTTC. Translated, it gives CASSREEETQYF.